Listed here are 27 T cell receptor beta chains from one sample, sequenced in a study of cytomegalovirus exposure and HLA in healthy donors. The study ran its PCR with 60 Vbeta and 13 Jbeta primers. Sequencing used immunoSEQ multiplex PCR; TCRdb keeps in-frame clones, though not all of them. The sample has approximately 150,000 clones, around four fifths seen once. Sequenced input: PBMCs. Receptors were obtained from a male donor in good health and CMV-seropositive.

The gene calls are TRBV18 and TRBJ2-5; D is perhaps TRBD1 (6 bases). The CDR3 has 15 residues. Trimming cost V 3 bases and J 5 bases, with 16 bases left between them. Germline-derived CDR1 and CDR2 are KGHSH and LQKENI. This CDR3 is CASSPQWDIQETQYF. DNA for the CDR3: TGTGCCAGCTCACCTCAATGGGACATCCAGGAGACCCAGTACTTC. The full variable domain, in which reference TRBV18 and TRBJ2-5 provide the parts outside the CDR3, is NAGVMQNPRHLVRRRGQEARLRCSPMKGHSHVYWYRQLPEEGLKFMVYLQKENIIDESGMPKERFSAEFPKEGPSILRIQQVVRGDSAAYFCASSPQWDIQETQYFGPGTRLLVL.

In this sample, this clone turned up a few times. The chain carries TRBV4-1 and TRBJ1-5; TRBD1 matches 8 bases. Germline trimming cut 1 base from V and 3 bases from J; bases unmatched to any gene: 2. Per germline, CDR1 MGHRA and CDR2 YSYEKL. The CDR3 consists of 15 residues. The CDR3 DNA reads as TGCGCCAGCAGCCAAGTGGACAGGGCCAATCAGCCCCAGCATTTT. Encoded protein: CASSQVDRANQPQHF.

CDR3 sequence: CASSFSGGSGNTGELFF. The DNA for the CDR3 is TGTGCCAGCAGTTTTAGTGGGGGCTCCGGGAACACCGGGGAGCTGTTTTTT. The chain employs TRBV27 and TRBJ2-2, with a possible D match to TRBD1 (6 bases). The germline CDR1 and CDR2 sequences are MNHEY and SMNVEV (reference sequence). The CDR3 has 17 amino acids. Trimming removed 3 bases from V and 1 base from J, with 15 bases in between.

This chain links TRBV5-6 with TRBJ1-3; D gene uncertain. Trimming stripped 2 bases from V and 4 bases from J, with 13 bases between. The CDR3 sequence is 15 residues long. CDR1 and CDR2 (germline): SGHDT, YYEEEE. CDR3 amino acids: CASSLEGFGGNTIYF. In nucleotides, the CDR3 is TGTGCCAGCAGCTTAGAGGGATTCGGAGGAAACACCATATATTTT.

V gene TRBV6-4 combines with J gene TRBJ1-3; perhaps TRBD1 as D (6 bases). The DNA end is more similar to TRBJ2-2, so the J call may be wrong. Per the germline V gene, CDR1 is MRHNA and CDR2 is SNTAGT. This CDR3 has 15 amino acids. DNA for the CDR3: TGTGCCAGCAGCCCGGGACACTCGAACACCGGGGAGCTGTTTTTT. Protein sequence: CASSPGHSNTGELFF.

This CDR3 reads CASSRAGTGELFF. CDR3 nucleotide sequence: TGCGCCAGCAGCCGCGCGGGCACCGGGGAGCTGTTTTTT. The rearrangement links TRBV4-1 to TRBJ2-2; TRBD2 is a possible D gene (5 bases). Germline lookup yields CDR1 MGHRA and CDR2 YSYEKL. The CDR3 loop spans 13 amino acids. V was pared by 4 bases and J by 4 bases, with 7 bases between.

This chain links TRBV7-6 with TRBJ2-7; weak D call: TRBD1 (6 bases). Trimming removed 1 base from V and 5 bases from J, with 9 bases in between. Germline CDR1 SGHVS, CDR2 FNYEAQ. CDR3 length equals 13 residues. This CDR3 reads CASSLDRENEQYF. Here the CDR3 DNA reads TGTGCCAGCAGCTTAGACAGGGAAAACGAGCAGTACTTC.

V is TRBV6-5 and J is TRBJ1-2; a weak D match, TRBD1 (5 bases). The germline CDR1 and CDR2 sequences are MNHEY and SVGAGI. The CDR3 has 12 residues. V lost 2 bases and J lost 11, with 12 bases in between. Here the CDR3 DNA reads TGTGCCAGCAGTTACGAGGGACTGGGATACACCTTC. Protein sequence: CASSYEGLGYTF.

J is TRBJ1-2 and V is TRBV5-1, with 11 bases that match TRBD1. CDR1 is SGHRS, CDR2 YFSETQ, per germline. The V segment lost 0 bases and the J segment 5 bases; nucleotides outside the gene matches: 6. The CDR3 spans 16 residues. The CDR3 is CASSLVPGTGGYGYTF. The CDR3 bases are TGCGCCAGCAGCTTGGTTCCCGGGACAGGGGGATATGGCTACACCTTC. Based on the CDR3 plus reference TRBV5-1 and TRBJ1-2, the full variable domain is KAGVTQTPRYLIKTRGQQVTLSCSPISGHRSVSWYQQTPGQGLQFLFEYFSETQRNKGNFPGRFSGRQFSNSRSEMNVSTLELGDSALYLCASSLVPGTGGYGYTFGSGTRLTVV.

The gene calls are TRBV14 and TRBJ2-2; 9 nucleotides agree with TRBD1. The junction had 6 bases not matched to a gene; V was cut back by 5 bases and J by 2 bases. This CDR3 region has 16 residues. Germline lookup yields CDR1 SGHDN and CDR2 FVKESK. CDR3 loop: CASSYRQGVNTGELFF. DNA for the CDR3: TGTGCCAGCAGCTACAGACAGGGGGTTAACACCGGGGAGCTGTTTTTT.

This clone was counted between two and nine times. This chain joins TRBV2 and TRBJ1-4, with a tentative D call TRBD1 (5 bases). Germline V lookup: CDR1 SNHLY, CDR2 FYNNEI. The CDR3 runs to 14 residues. V was cut by 7 bases and J by 8 bases, with 17 bases left in between. CDR3 sequence reads: CASTAGVGGEKLFF. CDR3 coding DNA: TGTGCCAGCACCGCGGGGGTAGGAGGAGAAAAACTGTTTTTT.

The rearrangement links TRBV27 to TRBJ2-5; 9 bases match TRBD1. The J call may be faulty, since TRBJ2-7 better matches the DNA end. CDR3 length: 14 amino acids. CDR1 and CDR2 from the germline V gene are MNHEY and SMNVEV (reference sequence). In nucleotides, the CDR3 is TGTGCCAGCAGTTCAAGACAGGGGGGCTACGAGCAGTACTTC. This codes for CASSSRQGGYEQYF.

J is TRBJ1-2 and V is TRBV2; perhaps TRBD1 as D (6 bases). The V end was cut by 6 bases, the J end by 4 bases, with 9 bases between. The germline V gene has CDR1 SNHLY and CDR2 FYNNEI. The CDR3 has 12 amino acids. The CDR3 is CASSGQRYGYTF. The CDR3 DNA reads TGTGCCAGCAGCGGACAGCGCTATGGCTACACCTTC.

The rearrangement joins TRBV6-1 to TRBJ2-1; TRBD2 agrees at 9 bases. The CDR3 loop spans 13 amino acids. Germline V lookup: CDR1 MNHNS, CDR2 SASEGT. The trim removed 3 bases at V and 8 bases at J, leaving 2 bases unmatched. The CDR3 nucleotides read TGTGCCAGCAGTGATAGCGGGGGTCATGAGCAGTTCTTC. This translates into CASSDSGGHEQFF.

About this clone: This CDR3 is also generated by other DNA sequences in the sample. This chain uses TRBV9 with TRBJ1-2; no firm D call. Germline V gene data show CDR1 as SGDLS and CDR2 as YYNGEE. V was clipped by 3 bases and J by 8 bases, with 8 bases between them. The CDR3 has 11 residues. In nucleotides, the CDR3 is TGTGCCAGCAGCGGCCTTCTAGGCTACACCTTC. Encoded protein: CASSGLLGYTF. Complete variable domain (other parts from reference TRBV9 and TRBJ1-2): DSGVTQTPKHLITATGQRVTLRCSPRSGDLSVYWYQQSLDQGLQFLIQYYNGEERAKGNILERFSAQQFPDLHSELNLSSLELGDSALYFCASSGLLGYTFGSGTRLTVV.

This chain connects TRBV11-2 to TRBJ2-2; 7 positions match TRBD2. The CDR3 totals 15 residues. V shed 5 bases and J 4 bases; nucleotides not matched to a gene: 7. Germline CDR1 and CDR2: SGHAT and FQNNGV. The CDR3 nucleotides read TGTGCCAGCAGCCTAAGGGGCGGGGGCACCGGGGAGCTGTTTTTT. This gives the protein CASSLRGGGTGELFF.

About this clone: The sample carries other DNA sequences with the same CDR3. J is TRBJ2-7 and V is TRBV7-2; 7 bases align to TRBD2. Trimming cost V 0 bases and J 0 bases; bases outside gene matches: 2. The CDR3 spans 15 residues. Looked up from germline, CDR1 is SGHTA and CDR2 is FQGNSA. The CDR3 DNA is TGTGCCAGCAGCTTAGCGGGGGGGTCCTCCTACGAGCAGTACTTC. Its protein product is CASSLAGGSSYEQYF.

The genes are TRBV6-5 and TRBJ1-1, with D possibly being TRBD1 (5 bases). CDR1 and CDR2 (germline): MNHEY, SVGAGI. The length of the CDR3 is 15 residues. V was pared by 0 bases and J by 5 bases, with 13 bases between. CDR3 protein: CASSYSNQGRTEAFF. CDR3 coding DNA: TGTGCCAGCAGTTACTCGAACCAGGGCCGTACTGAAGCTTTCTTT.

The chain combines TRBV30 with TRBJ2-1; TRBD2 is a possible D gene (6 bases). The germline V and J ends were trimmed by 4 bases and 6 bases, with 13 bases remaining between them. The CDR3 contains 13 residues. Germline V gene sequence: CDR1 GTSNPN, CDR2 SVGIG (reference sequence). The CDR3 nucleotides read TGTGCCTGGACTCCGGACTACCGCAATGAGCAGTTCTTC. Its translation: CAWTPDYRNEQFF.

This chain links TRBV19 with TRBJ1-5, with TRBD1 as a possible D gene (6 bases). The CDR3 totals 14 residues. Trimming left V 8 bases short and J 5 bases short, with 16 bases between. From germline, CDR1 is LNHDA and CDR2 SQIVND (reference sequence). The CDR3 nucleotides read TGTGCCAGTTCCCCGGGCAGGGGTTATCAGCCCCAGCATTTT. It is translated as CASSPGRGYQPQHF.

The gene calls are TRBV5-4 and TRBJ2-1; D is uncertain. V lost 6 bases, J lost 5 bases, and 9 bases lay in between. This CDR3 is built from 12 residues. Germline loops: CDR1 SGHNT, CDR2 YYREEE (reference sequence). DNA for the CDR3: TGTGCCAGCACGGCCCGGGACAATGAGCAGTTCTTC. Its translation is CASTARDNEQFF. Combining the CDR3 with reference TRBV5-4 and TRBJ2-1 gives the whole variable domain ETGVTQSPTHLIKTRGQQVTLRCSSQSGHNTVSWYQQALGQGPQFIFQYYREEENGRGNFPPRFSGLQFPNYSSELNVNALELDDSALYLCASTARDNEQFFGPGTRLTVL.

The chain uses TRBV7-2 and TRBJ1-1; D is perhaps TRBD1 (6 bases). The CDR3 has 15 residues. From germline, CDR1 is SGHTA and CDR2 FQGNSA. Trimming shortened V by 2 bases and J by 0 bases, and 10 bases separated the two germline ends. CDR3 loop: CASSLPGALNTEAFF. CDR3 nucleotides: TGTGCCAGCAGCTTACCAGGGGCTCTGAACACTGAAGCTTTCTTT.

J is TRBJ2-5 and V is TRBV2; TRBD1 might be the D (5 bases). The V end lost 4 bases, the J end lost 4 bases, and 16 bases lay between the germline ends. CDR3 length: 15 amino acids. The V gene's germline CDR1 is SNHLY and CDR2 FYNNEI. The CDR3 DNA reads as TGTGCCAGCAGTGTGATCAGGGCCGAGGTAGAGACCCAGTACTTC. It translates to CASSVIRAEVETQYF.

The rearrangement links TRBV10-2 to TRBJ2-3; 12 nucleotides align to TRBD2. The V gene's germline CDR1 is WSHSY and CDR2 SAAADI. The V and J ends lost 6 bases and 0 bases, in that order; junction bases with no gene match: 16. CDR3 length equals 20 residues. CDR3 amino acids: CASSPGTRLAGVLSTDTQYF. The CDR3 coding sequence is TGCGCCAGCAGCCCGGGGACACGACTAGCGGGGGTTCTTAGCACAGATACGCAGTATTTT.

This chain uses TRBV4-3 with TRBJ1-6; D perhaps matches TRBD1 (5 bases). Germline CDR1 and CDR2: LGHNA and YSLEER. Between the trimmed V and J ends, which lost 0 bases and 5 bases, there was a span of 8 bases. The CDR3 covers 15 residues. This CDR3 reads CASSQEPGHNSPLHF. The CDR3 nucleotides read TGCGCCAGCAGCCAAGAGCCAGGGCATAATTCACCCCTCCACTTT.

V gene TRBV2 combines with J gene TRBJ1-5, with D possibly being TRBD1 (6 bases). CDR1 and CDR2 from the germline V gene are SNHLY and FYNNEI. V shed 6 bases and J shed 0 bases, with 12 bases lying between them. The CDR3 runs to 15 residues. CDR3 DNA sequence: TGTGCCAGCAGGGGACACAGGCTTAGCAATCAGCCCCAGCATTTT. Its protein product is CASRGHRLSNQPQHF.

The gene calls are TRBV30 and TRBJ1-2; D remains unclear. V was trimmed by 1 base and J by 5 bases, leaving 5 bases between them. Per germline, CDR1 GTSNPN and CDR2 SVGIG (reference sequence). The CDR3 spans 11 residues. The CDR3 sequence is CAWSAYYGYTF. The CDR3 DNA follows: TGTGCCTGGAGTGCCTATTATGGCTACACCTTC. The variable domain in full, completed from reference TRBV30 and TRBJ1-2, reads SQTIHQWPATLVQPVGSPLSLECTVEGTSNPNLYWYRQAAGRGLQLLFYSVGIGQISSEVPQNLSASRPQDRQFILSSKKLLLSDSGFYLCAWSAYYGYTFGSGTRLTVV.